Sequencing of this T cell receptor beta chain was carried out in a study of regulatory T cells in long-lasting Graves disease. Both iRepertoire HTBI primers and Arm-PCR of CDR3 regions were used to build the TCR beta libraries. A single record per CDR3 protein comes from TCRdb applying MiXCR to the multiplex PCR reads. The table includes about 430,000 distinct CDR3 sequences, roughly 15% detected once. Time point of the sample: newly diagnosed GD, antithyroid drugs for less than 3 months. Isolated PBMC RNA provided the starting material for the TCR library. This CDR3 has 16 residues. Germline V lookup: CDR1 MDHEN, CDR2 SYDVKM. Trimming took off 2 bases at V and 3 bases at J, with 13 bases between the two ends. In addition, the sample was reused for a study of T cells in Graves' hyperthyroidism and ophthalmopathy. This second study says: The HTBI primer set served for first-round RT-PCR of the TCR CDR3. Blood shared most expanded thyroid clonotypes above 0.001.

This clonotype was sampled from a woman aged 40 to 55 with Graves disease. The source was peripheral blood mononuclear cells (PBMCs), collected at new diagnosis, from a patient treated with antithyroid drugs. V gene TRBV28 combines with J gene TRBJ1-4; D is ambiguous. CDR3: CASSLGEAVSNEKLFF. CDR3 in DNA: TGTGCCAGCAGTTTAGGGGAGGCGGTGTCTAATGAAAAACTGTTTTTT.